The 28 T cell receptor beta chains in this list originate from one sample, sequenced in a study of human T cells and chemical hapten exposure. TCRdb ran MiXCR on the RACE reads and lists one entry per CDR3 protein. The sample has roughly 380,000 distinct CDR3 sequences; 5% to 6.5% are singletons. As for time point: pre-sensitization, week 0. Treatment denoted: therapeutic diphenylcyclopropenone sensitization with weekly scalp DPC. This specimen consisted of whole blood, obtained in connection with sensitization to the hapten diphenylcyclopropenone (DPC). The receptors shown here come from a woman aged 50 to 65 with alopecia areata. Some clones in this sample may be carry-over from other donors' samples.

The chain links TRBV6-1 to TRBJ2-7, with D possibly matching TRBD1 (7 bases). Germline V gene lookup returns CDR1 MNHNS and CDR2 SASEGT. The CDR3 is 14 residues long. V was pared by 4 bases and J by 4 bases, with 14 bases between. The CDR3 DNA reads TGTGCCAGCAGTGCCGGACCAGGGGGGTACGAGCAGTACTTC. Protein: CASSAGPGGYEQYF.

CDR3 loop: CASSLVRSSRLGDNSPLHF. CDR3 DNA sequence: TGTGCCAGCAGCTTGGTTCGGTCCTCTCGGTTGGGCGATAATTCACCCCTCCACTTT. V is TRBV5-4 and J is TRBJ1-6; D is unclear. The germline V and J ends were trimmed by 0 bases and 5 bases, with 21 bases remaining between them. Germline lookup yields CDR1 SGHNT and CDR2 YYREEE (reference sequence). CDR3 length: 19 residues.

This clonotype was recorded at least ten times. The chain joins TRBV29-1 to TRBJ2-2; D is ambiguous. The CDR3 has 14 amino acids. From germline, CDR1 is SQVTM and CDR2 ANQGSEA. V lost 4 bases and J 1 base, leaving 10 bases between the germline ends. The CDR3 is CSVGGIKNTGELFF. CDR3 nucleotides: TGCAGCGTTGGGGGAATCAAGAACACCGGGGAGCTGTTTTTT.

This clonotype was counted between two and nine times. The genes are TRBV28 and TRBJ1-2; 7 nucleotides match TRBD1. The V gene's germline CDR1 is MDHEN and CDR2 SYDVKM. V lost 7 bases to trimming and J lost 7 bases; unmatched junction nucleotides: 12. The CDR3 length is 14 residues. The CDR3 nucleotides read TGTGCCAGCACCCTCCTCGGGCAGGGGGGTGGCTACACCTTC. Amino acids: CASTLLGQGGGYTF.

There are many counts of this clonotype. The CDR3 here is CASTSPADTDTQYF. The CDR3 DNA is TGTGCCAGCACCTCCCCGGCGGACACAGATACGCAGTATTTT. The rearrangement joins TRBV12-3 or TRBV12-4 to TRBJ2-3, with D unclear. The CDR3 sequence is 14 residues long. V was pared by 7 bases and J by 2 bases, with 13 bases between.

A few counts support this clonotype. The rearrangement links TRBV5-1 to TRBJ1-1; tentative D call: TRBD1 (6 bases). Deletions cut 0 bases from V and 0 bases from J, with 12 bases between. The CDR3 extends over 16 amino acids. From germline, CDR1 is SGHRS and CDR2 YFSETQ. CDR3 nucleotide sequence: TGCGCCAGCAGCTTGGAGGGGGTTGGGATGAACACTGAAGCTTTCTTT. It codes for CASSLEGVGMNTEAFF. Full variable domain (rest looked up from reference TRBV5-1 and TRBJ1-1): KAGVTQTPRYLIKTRGQQVTLSCSPISGHRSVSWYQQTPGQGLQFLFEYFSETQRNKGNFPGRFSGRQFSNSRSEMNVSTLELGDSALYLCASSLEGVGMNTEAFFGQGTRLTVV.

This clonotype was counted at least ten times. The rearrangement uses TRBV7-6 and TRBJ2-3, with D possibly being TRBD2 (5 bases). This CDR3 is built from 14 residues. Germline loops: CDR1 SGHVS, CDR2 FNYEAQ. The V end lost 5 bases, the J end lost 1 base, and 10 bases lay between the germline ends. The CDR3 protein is CASSRISGTDTQYF. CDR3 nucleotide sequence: TGTGCCAGCAGCCGTATTAGCGGCACAGATACGCAGTATTTT. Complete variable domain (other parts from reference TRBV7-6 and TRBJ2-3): GAGVSQSPRYKVTKRGQDVALRCDPISGHVSLYWYRQALGQGPEFLTYFNYEAQQDKSGLPNDRFSAERPEGSISTLTIQRTEQRDSAMYRCASSRISGTDTQYFGPGTRLTVL.

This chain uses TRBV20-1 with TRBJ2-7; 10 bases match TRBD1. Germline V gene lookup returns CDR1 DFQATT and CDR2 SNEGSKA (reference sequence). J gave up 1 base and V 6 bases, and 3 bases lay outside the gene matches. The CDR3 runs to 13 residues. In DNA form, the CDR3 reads TGCAGTGCGTGGACAGGGGGGTCCTACGAGCAGTACTTC. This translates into CSAWTGGSYEQYF.

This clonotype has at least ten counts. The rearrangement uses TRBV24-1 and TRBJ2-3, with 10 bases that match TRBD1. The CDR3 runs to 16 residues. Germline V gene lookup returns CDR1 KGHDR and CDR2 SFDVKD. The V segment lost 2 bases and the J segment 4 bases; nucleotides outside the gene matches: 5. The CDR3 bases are TGTGCCACCAGTGATTCCGGGACAGGGGCCCCAGATACGCAGTATTTT. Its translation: CATSDSGTGAPDTQYF.

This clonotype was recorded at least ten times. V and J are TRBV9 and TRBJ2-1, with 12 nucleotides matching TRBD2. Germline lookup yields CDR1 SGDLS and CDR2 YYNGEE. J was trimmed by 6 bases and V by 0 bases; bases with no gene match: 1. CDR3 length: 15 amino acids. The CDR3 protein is CASSVELAGGNEQFF. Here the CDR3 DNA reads TGTGCCAGCAGCGTAGAACTAGCGGGAGGCAATGAGCAGTTCTTC.

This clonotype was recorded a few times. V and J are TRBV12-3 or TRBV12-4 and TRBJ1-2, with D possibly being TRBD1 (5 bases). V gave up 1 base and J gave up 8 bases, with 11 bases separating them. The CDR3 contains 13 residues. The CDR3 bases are TGTGCCAGCAGTTTAGTTGACAGCCCGGGCTACACCTTC. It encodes CASSLVDSPGYTF.

The CDR3 reads CAWSVNQYNEQFF. CDR3 sequence (DNA): TGTGCCTGGAGTGTCAATCAGTACAATGAGCAGTTCTTC. V is TRBV30 and J is TRBJ2-1, with D unclear. CDR1 is GTSNPN, CDR2 SVGIG, per germline (reference sequence). The CDR3 runs to 13 residues. The V end was cut by 0 bases, the J end by 4 bases, with 7 bases between.

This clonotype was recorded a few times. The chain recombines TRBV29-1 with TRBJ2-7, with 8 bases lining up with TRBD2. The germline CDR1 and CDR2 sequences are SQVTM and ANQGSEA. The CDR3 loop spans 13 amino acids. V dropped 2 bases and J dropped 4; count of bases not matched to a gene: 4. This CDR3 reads CSVETGGAYEQYF. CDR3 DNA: TGCAGCGTTGAAACGGGGGGGGCATACGAGCAGTACTTC.

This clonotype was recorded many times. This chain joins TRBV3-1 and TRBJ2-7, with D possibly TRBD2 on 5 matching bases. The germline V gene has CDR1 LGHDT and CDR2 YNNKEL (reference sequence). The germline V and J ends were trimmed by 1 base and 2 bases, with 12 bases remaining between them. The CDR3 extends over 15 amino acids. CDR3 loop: CASSQGSGSAYEQYF. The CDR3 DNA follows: TGTGCCAGCAGCCAAGGGTCGGGGAGCGCCTACGAGCAGTACTTC.

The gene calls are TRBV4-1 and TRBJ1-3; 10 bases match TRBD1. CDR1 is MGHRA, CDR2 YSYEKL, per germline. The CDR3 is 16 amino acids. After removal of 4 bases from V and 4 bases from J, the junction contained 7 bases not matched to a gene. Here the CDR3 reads CASSPPGDRGGNTIYF. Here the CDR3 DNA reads TGCGCCAGCAGCCCTCCAGGGGACAGGGGAGGAAACACCATATATTTT.

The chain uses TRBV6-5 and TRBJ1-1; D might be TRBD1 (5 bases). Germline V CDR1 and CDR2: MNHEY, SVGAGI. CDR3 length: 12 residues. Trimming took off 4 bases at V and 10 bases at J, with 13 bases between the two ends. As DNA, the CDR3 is TGTGCCAGCAGTTTCGCCCAGGGCATAGCTTTCTTT. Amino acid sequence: CASSFAQGIAFF.

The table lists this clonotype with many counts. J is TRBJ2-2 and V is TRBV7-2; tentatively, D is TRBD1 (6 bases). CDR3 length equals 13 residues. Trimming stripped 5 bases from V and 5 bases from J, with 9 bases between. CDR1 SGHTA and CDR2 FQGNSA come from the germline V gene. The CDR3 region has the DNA TGTGCCAGCAGCGTACAGGGTACCGGGGAGCTGTTTTTT. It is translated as CASSVQGTGELFF.

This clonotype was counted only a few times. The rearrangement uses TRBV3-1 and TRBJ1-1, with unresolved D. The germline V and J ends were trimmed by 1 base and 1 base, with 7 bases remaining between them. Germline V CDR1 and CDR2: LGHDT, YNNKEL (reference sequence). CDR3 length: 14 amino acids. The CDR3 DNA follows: TGTGCCAGCAGCCAAGGACTGCCGAACACTGAAGCTTTCTTT. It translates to CASSQGLPNTEAFF.

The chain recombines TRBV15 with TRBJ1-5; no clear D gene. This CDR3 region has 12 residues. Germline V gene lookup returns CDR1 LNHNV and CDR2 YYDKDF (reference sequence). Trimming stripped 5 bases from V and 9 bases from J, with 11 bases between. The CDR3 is CATSELGRPQHF. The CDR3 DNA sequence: TGTGCCACCAGCGAGTTGGGTCGGCCCCAGCATTTT.

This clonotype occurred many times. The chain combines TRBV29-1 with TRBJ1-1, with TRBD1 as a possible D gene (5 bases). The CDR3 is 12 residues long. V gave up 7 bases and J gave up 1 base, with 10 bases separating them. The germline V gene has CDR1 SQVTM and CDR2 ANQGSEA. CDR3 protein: CSARQTNTEAFF. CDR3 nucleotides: TGCAGCGCTCGACAGACGAACACTGAAGCTTTCTTT.

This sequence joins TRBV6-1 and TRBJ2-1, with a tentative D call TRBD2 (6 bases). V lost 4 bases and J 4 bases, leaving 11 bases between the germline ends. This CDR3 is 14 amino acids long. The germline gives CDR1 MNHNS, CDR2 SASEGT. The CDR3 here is CASSGLVSYNEQFF. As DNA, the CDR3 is TGTGCCAGCAGTGGACTAGTTTCGTACAATGAGCAGTTCTTC.

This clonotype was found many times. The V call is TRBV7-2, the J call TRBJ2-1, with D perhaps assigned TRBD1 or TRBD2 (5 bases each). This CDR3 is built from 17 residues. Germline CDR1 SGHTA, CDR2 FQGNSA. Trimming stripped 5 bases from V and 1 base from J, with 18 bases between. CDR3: CASSPTRDVWSYNEQFF. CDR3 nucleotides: TGTGCCAGCAGCCCAACCCGGGACGTTTGGTCCTACAATGAGCAGTTCTTC. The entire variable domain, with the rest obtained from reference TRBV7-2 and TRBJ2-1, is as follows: GAGVSQSPSNKVTEKGKDVELRCDPISGHTALYWYRQSLGQGLEFLIYFQGNSAPDKSGLPSDRFSAERTGGSVSTLTIQRTQQEDSAVYLCASSPTRDVWSYNEQFFGPGTRLTVL.

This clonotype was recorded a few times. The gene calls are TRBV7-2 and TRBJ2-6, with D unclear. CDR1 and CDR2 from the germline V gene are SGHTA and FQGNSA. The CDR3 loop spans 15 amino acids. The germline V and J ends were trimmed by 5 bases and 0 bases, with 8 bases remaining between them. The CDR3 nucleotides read TGTGCCAGCAGCCGCCTACTCTCTGGGGCCAACGTCCTGACTTTC. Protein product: CASSRLLSGANVLTF.

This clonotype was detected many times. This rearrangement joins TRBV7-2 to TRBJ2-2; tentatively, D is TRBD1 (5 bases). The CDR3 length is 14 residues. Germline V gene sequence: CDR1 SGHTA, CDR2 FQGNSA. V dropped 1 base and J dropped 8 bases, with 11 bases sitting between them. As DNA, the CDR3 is TGTGCCAGCAGCTTAGATCCAGGGCGAGGGGAGCTGTTTTTT. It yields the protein CASSLDPGRGELFF.

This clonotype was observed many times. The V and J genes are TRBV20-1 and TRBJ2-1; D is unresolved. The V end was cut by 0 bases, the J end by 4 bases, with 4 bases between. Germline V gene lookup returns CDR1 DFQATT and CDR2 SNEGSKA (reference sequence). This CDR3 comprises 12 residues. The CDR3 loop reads CSARELYNEQFF. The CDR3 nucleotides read TGCAGTGCTAGAGAACTGTACAATGAGCAGTTCTTC.

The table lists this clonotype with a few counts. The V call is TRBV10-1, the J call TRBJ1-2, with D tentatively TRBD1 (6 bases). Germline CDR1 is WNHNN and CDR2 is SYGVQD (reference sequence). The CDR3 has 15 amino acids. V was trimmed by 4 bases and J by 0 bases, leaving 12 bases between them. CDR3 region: CASSGRGHTNYGYTF. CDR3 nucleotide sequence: TGCGCCAGCAGTGGACGGGGACATACTAACTATGGCTACACCTTC.

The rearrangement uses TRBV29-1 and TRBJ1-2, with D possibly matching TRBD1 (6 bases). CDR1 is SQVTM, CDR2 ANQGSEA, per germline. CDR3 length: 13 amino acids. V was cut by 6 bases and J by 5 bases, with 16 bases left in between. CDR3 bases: TGCAGCGTGCTTGAACAGGGCCTATATGGCTACACCTTC. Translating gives CSVLEQGLYGYTF.

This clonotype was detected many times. CDR3: CASSFGQGYNSPLHF. The CDR3 DNA sequence: TGTGCCAGCAGTTTTGGACAGGGGTATAATTCACCCCTCCACTTT. The chain links TRBV6-6 to TRBJ1-6, with 9 bases that match TRBD1. J lost 4 bases, V lost 4 bases, and 2 bases had no gene match. From germline, CDR1 is MNHNY and CDR2 SVGAGI (reference sequence). CDR3 size: 15 residues.